This record concerns one T cell receptor (beta chain) sequence. Its antigen remains undetermined. No base quality values were provided; no much bigger clone lies one nucleotide off. This entry is derived from a study of identical twins (dated by TCRdb to the mid-2010s). For the wider study: The study deep-sequenced TCR alpha and beta repertoires from monozygotic twins, unrelated adults of various ages and cord blood to test whether fetal clonotypes persist. Replicate twin experiments were performed at different times using different library preparation protocols to rule out contamination. The study at large found these results: Abundant cord blood beta clonotypes carried fewer insertions; young adult naive repertoires showed a weaker similar trend, while memory repertoires showed none. Compared with coincidental sharing between unrelated individuals, out-of-frame TCR alpha sequences shared between twins had an excess of sequences with low generation probability. Because the same donors could not be followed over many years, conclusions were based on cross-sectional statistical analysis. Zero-insertion analyses could be partly confounded by invariant T cells such as MAIT and iNKT, although diverse VJ usage argued against such confounding for most clonotypes. In beta out-of-frame sequences, excess twin sharing was weaker, because having fewer shared sequences lowered the signal-to-noise ratio. Recombination models systematically underestimated out-of-frame TCR alpha sharing in monozygotic twins but agreed with sharing between unrelated individuals.

Receptors were amplified or captured by 5' RACE. Instrument used: Illumina HiSeq 2000. A universal primer binding site was added through template switching, and the final cDNA carried a unique molecular identifier so that TCR cDNA molecules could be counted accurately. Specific primers in the conserved constant-segment region were used to synthesize first-strand cDNA for TCR alpha and beta chains. To control for contamination, every cDNA library was double barcoded, receiving both a SMART-Mk sample barcode and Illumina barcodes. Two successive PCR steps introduced TruSeq adapter sequences along with Illumina sample barcodes. The TCR alpha and beta cDNA libraries were sequenced on the Illumina HiSeq platform using custom primers. The authors' analysis ran thus. MiGEC was used to process raw reads and extract unique molecular identifiers, and MiXCR was used to find CDR3 positions. Recombination models were inferred per individual with the repgenHMM and IGoR tools using an EM algorithm. Shared clonotypes were analyzed with the tcR package in R, and sharing was normalized by the product of cloneset sizes. Out-of-frame nonproductive sequences were analyzed to study raw recombination free of thymic and clonal selection effects. TCRdb applied fastp at Q25 and MiXCR to the public reads, then kept only in-frame beta chains. One record per CDR3 amino acid sequence lists the most common genes and DNA. TCRdb, rather than the study authors, made the V and J calls. A total of some 500,000 distinct CDR3 sequences appear in this sample, approximately 15% of them only once. The top ten clonotypes cover around 0.57% of the sample.

The CDR3 sequence holds 15 residues, the cysteine and phenylalanine included. Only the CDR3 portion is preserved as DNA: 45 bases, with reading frame beginning at the first base. The germline V gene (reference sequence) gives CDR1 as DFQATT and CDR2 as SNEGSKA. V drops 5 bases and J drops 6 bases, leaving 19 bases in between. All donors were healthy Caucasians. The twin cohort consisted of three pairs of female monozygotic twins, all aged about 18 to 30 years. Positive isolation kits from Invitrogen were used to isolate the CD4+ and CD8+ T cell populations. The same data also went into a second study, on yellow fever vaccine responses in identical twins. As described in the second report: According to the authors, the vaccine-induced T cell response in identical twins seemed to be partly convergent and partly specific to each individual. The study precisely tracked vaccine-responding T cell clones in identical twins.

The chain uses TRBV20-1 and TRBJ2-2; the D match is possibly TRBD1 or TRBD2, with 6 bases aligned in each. This TCR derives from a woman under 30 in good health. Sequencing used CD4+ T cells sorted from blood. Here the CDR3 is given as CSALGGLQASGELFF. DNA sequence: TGCAGTGCTTTAGGGGGGTTACAAGCATCCGGGGAGCTGTTTTTT.